This record covers a single T cell receptor (beta chain). The antigen is undetermined. These data originate in a study of blood T cells in healthy people across ages. Trimming removed 4 bases from V and 0 bases from J; junction bases left unmatched: 11. The CDR3 contains 19 residues. Germline V gene sequence: CDR1 SGHRS, CDR2 YFSETQ. Study-wide findings and caveats: PBMC samples, being unsorted, prevented any conclusive comparison of naive and antigen-experienced cells.

Sample-barcoded 5' priming and a J-beta primer mix drove a second PCR of roughly 6 to 12 cycles. TCRdb reprocessed the 5' RACE reads with MiXCR, giving one entry per CDR3 protein. The sample lists 380,000 or so distinct CDR3 sequences; about 52% were seen once. The specimen sequenced was blood. The V gene is TRBV5-1, the J gene TRBJ2-6; TRBD2 matches at 9 bases. This sequence originates from a man aged 55 to 70 in good health. The CDR3 spells CASSVVLAGQTSGANVLTF. The CDR3, as DNA: TGCGCCAGCAGCGTAGTACTAGCGGGTCAAACCTCTGGGGCCAACGTCCTGACTTTC. The variable domain in full, with the rest retrieved from reference TRBV5-1 and TRBJ2-6, is KAGVTQTPRYLIKTRGQQVTLSCSPISGHRSVSWYQQTPGQGLQFLFEYFSETQRNKGNFPGRFSGRQFSNSRSEMNVSTLELGDSALYLCASSVVLAGQTSGANVLTFGAGSRLTVL.